This T cell receptor beta chain was identified in a study of blood T cell repertoires in COVID-19. Looking at the study overall: Samples of COVID-19 (acute and convalescent) were obtained from the United States, Italy and Spain. From T cells, B-cell-depleted T cells, or PBMCs came the material, which was cDNA or gDNA.

Germline V gene sequence: CDR1 ENHRY, CDR2 SYGVKD. This CDR3 has 12 amino acids. The V end was cut by 10 bases, the J end by 6 bases, with 16 bases between. In the study's own analysis: Estimation of nucleated cell counts was performed using reference gene primer amplification. Data came from immunoSEQ multiplex PCR; TCRdb stores just in-frame clones and leaves some out. V, J and clone size derive from that table, while D and trimming were established from the DNA sequence. The table includes approximately 58,000 clones, 77% detected once. This TCR derives from a man between 65 and 85 years old with active or convalescent COVID-19. J is TRBJ2-7 and V is TRBV10-3, with D tentatively TRBD2 (6 bases). Sequenced input: peripheral blood. The CDR3 here is CATRASAGEQYF. CDR3 coding DNA: TGTGCCACGCGGGCTAGCGCAGGCGAGCAGTACTTC.